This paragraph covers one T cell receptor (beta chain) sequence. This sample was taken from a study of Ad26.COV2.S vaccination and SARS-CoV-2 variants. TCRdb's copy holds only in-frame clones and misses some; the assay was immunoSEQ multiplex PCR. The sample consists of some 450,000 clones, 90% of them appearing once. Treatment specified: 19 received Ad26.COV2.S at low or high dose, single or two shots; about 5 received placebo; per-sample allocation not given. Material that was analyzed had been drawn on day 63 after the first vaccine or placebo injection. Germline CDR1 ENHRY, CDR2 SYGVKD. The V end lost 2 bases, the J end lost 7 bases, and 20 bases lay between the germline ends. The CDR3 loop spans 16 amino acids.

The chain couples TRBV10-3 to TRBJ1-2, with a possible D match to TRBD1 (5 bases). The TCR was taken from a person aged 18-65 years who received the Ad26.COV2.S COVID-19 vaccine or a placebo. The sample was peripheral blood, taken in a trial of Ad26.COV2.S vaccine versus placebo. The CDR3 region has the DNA TGTGCCATCAGTGAGCCGACTTTAGAGGGGTACAGTGGCTACACCTTC. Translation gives CAISEPTLEGYSGYTF.